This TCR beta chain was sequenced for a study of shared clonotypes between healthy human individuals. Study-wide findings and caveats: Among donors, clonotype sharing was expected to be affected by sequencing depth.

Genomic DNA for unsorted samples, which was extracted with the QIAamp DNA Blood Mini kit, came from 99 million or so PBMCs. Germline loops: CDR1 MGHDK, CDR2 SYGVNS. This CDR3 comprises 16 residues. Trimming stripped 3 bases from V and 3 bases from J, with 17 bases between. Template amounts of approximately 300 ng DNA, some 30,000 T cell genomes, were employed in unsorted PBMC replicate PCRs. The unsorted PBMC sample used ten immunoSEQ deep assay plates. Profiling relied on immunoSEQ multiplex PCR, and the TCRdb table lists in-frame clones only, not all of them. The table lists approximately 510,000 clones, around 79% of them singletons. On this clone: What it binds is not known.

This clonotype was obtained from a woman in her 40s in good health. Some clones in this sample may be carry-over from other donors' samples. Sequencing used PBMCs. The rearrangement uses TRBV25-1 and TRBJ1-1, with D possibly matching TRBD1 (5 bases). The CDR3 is CASSDNSAGWDTEAFF. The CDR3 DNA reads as TGTGCCAGCAGTGATAATTCGGCAGGGTGGGACACTGAAGCTTTCTTT.